What follows are 14 T cell receptor beta chains derived from one specimen sequenced in a study of naive and memory T cell subsets. The beta constant-region primer was an equimolar mix of two oligonucleotides covering TRBC1 and TRBC2. From the UMI-ligation and nested PCR reads, TCRdb called clonotypes with MiXCR, one entry per CDR3 protein. The table records around 40,000 distinct CDR3 sequences, roughly 13% of them present only once. Sequences were obtained from effector memory CD4+ T cells from blood. As to subset: effector memory, CD45RA- CD27-. The receptors were gathered from a human donor in good health.

The V call is TRBV2, the J call TRBJ1-6; 9 nucleotides match TRBD1. The germline gives CDR1 SNHLY, CDR2 FYNNEI. V was clipped by 4 bases and J by 4 bases; unmatched bases: 11. The CDR3 runs 18 residues. The CDR3 DNA follows: TGTGCCAGCAGTGGAACCCCCAACAGGGGGCTGTATAATTCACCCCTCCACTTT. Protein: CASSGTPNRGLYNSPLHF.

This clonotype was seen ten or more times. This chain joins TRBV14 and TRBJ1-3; TRBD1 agrees at 10 bases. Germline lookup yields CDR1 SGHDN and CDR2 FVKESK. The CDR3 spans 17 residues. V trimming: 3 bases; J trimming: 2 bases; junction bases outside the gene matches: 7. CDR3 loop: CASSQMGQGLAGNTIYF. Here the CDR3 DNA reads TGTGCCAGCAGCCAGATGGGACAGGGGCTGGCTGGAAACACCATATATTTT.

This clonotype was observed at least ten times. This chain links TRBV5-1 with TRBJ2-1; weak D call: TRBD2 (6 bases). V lost 4 bases, J lost 7 bases, and 15 bases lay in between. CDR1 SGHRS and CDR2 YFSETQ come from the germline V gene. The CDR3 consists of 14 residues. This chain's CDR3 is CASSRDGTGNEQFF. CDR3 sequence (DNA): TGCGCCAGCAGCCGTGACGGGACTGGGAATGAGCAGTTCTTC.

The chain employs TRBV12-3 or TRBV12-4 and TRBJ2-2; 13 positions match TRBD2. The CDR3 is 16 residues long. V shed 6 bases, J shed 2 bases, and the junction held 3 bases outside the gene matches. CDR3 nucleotide sequence: TGTGCCAGCAGCCGGGGACTAGCGGGAAACACCGGGGAGCTGTTTTTT. Amino acids: CASSRGLAGNTGELFF.

The rearrangement links TRBV7-9 to TRBJ2-1, with 8 bases aligning to TRBD1. The CDR3 consists of 13 residues. With V trimmed by 4 bases and J by 5 bases, 1 base remained unmatched. Per the germline V gene, CDR1 is SEHNR and CDR2 is FQNEAQ (reference sequence). DNA of the CDR3: TGTGCCAGCAGCTCGGGACAGGACAATGAGCAGTTCTTC. Translating it yields CASSSGQDNEQFF.

The chain couples TRBV4-1 to TRBJ2-2; tentatively, D is TRBD2 (6 bases). This CDR3 contains 17 residues. Germline assignment: CDR1 MGHRA and CDR2 YSYEKL. V lost 0 bases and J lost 3, with 14 bases in between. In nucleotides, the CDR3 is TGCGCCAGCAGCCAAGATCAGGCCGGGAGCCACACCGGGGAGCTGTTTTTT. Protein product: CASSQDQAGSHTGELFF.

By its share, this clonotype is medium-sized. The chain is built from TRBV10-3 and TRBJ2-3; 10 bases agree with TRBD1. CDR3 length equals 14 residues. Germline loops: CDR1 ENHRY, CDR2 SYGVKD. Germline trimming cut 10 bases from V and 3 bases from J; bases unmatched to any gene: 7. The CDR3 spells CATEQGQGTDTQYF. The DNA of the CDR3 is TGTGCCACGGAACAGGGACAGGGGACAGATACGCAGTATTTT.

This clonotype was detected only a few times. This chain connects TRBV7-9 to TRBJ2-7; D tentatively fits TRBD1 or TRBD2 (5 bases each). This CDR3 region has 17 residues. CDR1 and CDR2 (germline): SEHNR, FQNEAQ (reference sequence). Trimming cost V 5 bases and J 4 bases, with 24 bases left between them. The CDR3 protein is CASSGAGMGPHIYEQYF. DNA of the CDR3: TGTGCCAGCAGCGGGGCCGGGATGGGCCCCCATATTTACGAGCAGTACTTC.

This clonotype was observed a handful of times. This chain connects TRBV12-3 or TRBV12-4 to TRBJ2-1; the match to TRBD2 covers 12 bases. J was trimmed by 6 bases and V by 5 bases; bases with no gene match: 2. The CDR3 length is 14 residues. The CDR3 DNA sequence: TGTGCCAGCAGTGGACTAGCGGGAAGCAATGAGCAGTTCTTC. Protein: CASSGLAGSNEQFF.

The sample holds a few counts of this clonotype. The chain uses TRBV10-3 and TRBJ2-1; 13 bases are shared with TRBD2. The CDR3 runs 14 residues. Germline V gives CDR1 ENHRY, CDR2 SYGVKD. The trim removed 6 bases at V and 7 bases at J, leaving 3 bases unmatched. The CDR3 nucleotides are TGTGCCATCAGGCAGACTAGCGGGGGGAATGAGCAGTTCTTC. It specifies CAIRQTSGGNEQFF.

This rearrangement joins TRBV3-1 to TRBJ1-3; D may be TRBD1 (5 bases). The ends were cut back, 1 base at V and 0 bases at J, with 13 bases in the middle. Per germline, CDR1 LGHDT and CDR2 YNNKEL (reference sequence). There are 17 residues in the CDR3. CDR3: CASSQASTESSGNTIYF. The CDR3 DNA reads TGTGCCAGCAGCCAAGCCTCGACAGAGAGCTCTGGAAACACCATATATTTT.

The J gene is TRBJ2-1, the V gene TRBV15, with 7 bases matching TRBD2. CDR1 is LNHNV, CDR2 YYDKDF, per germline (reference sequence). The V and J ends lost 1 base and 0 bases, in that order; junction bases with no gene match: 15. This CDR3 spans 20 amino acids. The CDR3 protein is CATSRVGSGGSVSSYNEQFF. The CDR3 DNA reads as TGTGCCACCAGCAGAGTCGGGTCGGGCGGGAGCGTAAGCTCCTACAATGAGCAGTTCTTC.

The V call is TRBV10-3, the J call TRBJ2-7; D is ambiguous. Germline CDR1 reads ENHRY; CDR2 reads SYGVKD. There are 12 residues in the CDR3. Trimming cost V 2 bases and J 1 base, with 3 bases left between them. The CDR3 region is CAISEQSYEQYF. CDR3 coding DNA: TGTGCCATCAGTGAGCAATCCTACGAGCAGTACTTC.

This clonotype has more than one count but fewer than ten. V and J are TRBV20-1 and TRBJ2-3; D not resolved. Trimming cost V 4 bases and J 1 base, with 9 bases left between them. The CDR3 sequence is 13 residues long. Germline assignment: CDR1 DFQATT and CDR2 SNEGSKA (reference sequence). In DNA form, the CDR3 reads TGCAGTGCTAAAGTCTCCGGCACAGATACGCAGTATTTT. Translation: CSAKVSGTDTQYF.